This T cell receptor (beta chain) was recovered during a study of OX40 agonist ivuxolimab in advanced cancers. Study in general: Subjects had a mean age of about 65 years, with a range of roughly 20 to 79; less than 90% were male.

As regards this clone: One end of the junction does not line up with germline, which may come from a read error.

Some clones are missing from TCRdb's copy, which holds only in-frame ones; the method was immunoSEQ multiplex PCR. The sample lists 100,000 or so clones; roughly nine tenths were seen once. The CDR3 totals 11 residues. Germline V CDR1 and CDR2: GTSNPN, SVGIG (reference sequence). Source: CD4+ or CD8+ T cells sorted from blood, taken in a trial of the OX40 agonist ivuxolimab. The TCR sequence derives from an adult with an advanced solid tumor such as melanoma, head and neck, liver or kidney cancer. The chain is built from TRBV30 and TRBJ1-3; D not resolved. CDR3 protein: CAWGREPRVHF. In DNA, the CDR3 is TGTGCCTGGGGGAGGGAGCCTCGGGTGCATTTT.